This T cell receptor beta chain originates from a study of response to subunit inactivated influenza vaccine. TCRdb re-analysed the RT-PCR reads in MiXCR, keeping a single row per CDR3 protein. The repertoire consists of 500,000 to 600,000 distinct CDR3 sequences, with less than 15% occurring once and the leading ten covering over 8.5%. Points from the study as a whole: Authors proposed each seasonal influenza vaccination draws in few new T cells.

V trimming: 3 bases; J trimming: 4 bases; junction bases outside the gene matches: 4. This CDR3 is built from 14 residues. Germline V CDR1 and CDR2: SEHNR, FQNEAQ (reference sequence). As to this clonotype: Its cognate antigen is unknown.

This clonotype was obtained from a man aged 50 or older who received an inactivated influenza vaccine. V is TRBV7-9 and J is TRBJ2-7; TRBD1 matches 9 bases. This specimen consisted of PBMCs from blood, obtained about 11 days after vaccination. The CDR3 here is CASSFGTGRYEQYF. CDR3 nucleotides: TGTGCCAGCAGCTTTGGGACAGGGAGATACGAGCAGTACTTC.